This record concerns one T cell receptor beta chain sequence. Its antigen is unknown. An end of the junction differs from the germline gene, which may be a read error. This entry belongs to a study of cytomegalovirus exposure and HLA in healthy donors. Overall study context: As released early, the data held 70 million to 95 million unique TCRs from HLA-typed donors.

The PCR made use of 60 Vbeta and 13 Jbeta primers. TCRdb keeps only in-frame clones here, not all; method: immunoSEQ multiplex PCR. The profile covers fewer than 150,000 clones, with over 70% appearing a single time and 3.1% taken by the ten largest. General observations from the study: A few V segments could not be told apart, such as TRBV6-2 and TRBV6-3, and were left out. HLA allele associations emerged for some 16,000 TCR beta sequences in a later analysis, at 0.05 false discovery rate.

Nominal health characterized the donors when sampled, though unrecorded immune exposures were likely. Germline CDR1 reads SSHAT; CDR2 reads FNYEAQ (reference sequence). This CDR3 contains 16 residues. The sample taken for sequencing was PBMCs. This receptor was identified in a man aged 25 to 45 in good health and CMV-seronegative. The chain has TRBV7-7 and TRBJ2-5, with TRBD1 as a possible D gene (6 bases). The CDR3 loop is CASSLSSLDSQETQYF. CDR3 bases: TGTGCTAGCAGCTTAAGTTCGTTGGACAGCCAAGAGACCCAGTACTTC.